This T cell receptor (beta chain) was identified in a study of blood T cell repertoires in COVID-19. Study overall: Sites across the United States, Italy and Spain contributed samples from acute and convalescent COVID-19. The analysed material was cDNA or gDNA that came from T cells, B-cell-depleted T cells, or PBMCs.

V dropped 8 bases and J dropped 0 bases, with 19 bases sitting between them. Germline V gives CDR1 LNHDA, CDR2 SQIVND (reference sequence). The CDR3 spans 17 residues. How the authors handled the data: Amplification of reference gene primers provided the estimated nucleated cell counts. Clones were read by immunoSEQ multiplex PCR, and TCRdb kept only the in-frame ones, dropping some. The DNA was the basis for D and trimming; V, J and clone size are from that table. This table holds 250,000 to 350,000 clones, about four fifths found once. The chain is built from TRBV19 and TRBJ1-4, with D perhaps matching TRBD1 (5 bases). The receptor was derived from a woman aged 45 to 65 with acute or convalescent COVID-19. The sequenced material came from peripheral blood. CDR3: CASLRQSYYATNEKLFF. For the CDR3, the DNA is TGTGCCAGTCTTCGACAGAGTTACTACGCAACTAATGAAAAACTGTTTTTT. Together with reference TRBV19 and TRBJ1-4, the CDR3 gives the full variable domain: DGGITQSPKYLFRKEGQNVTLSCEQNLNHDAMYWYRQDPGQGLRLIYYSQIVNDFQKGDIAEGYSVSREKKESFPLTVTSAQKNPTAFYLCASLRQSYYATNEKLFFGSGTQLSVL.